These 28 T cell receptor beta chains were sequenced from one sample in a study of shared clonotypes between healthy human individuals. TCRdb's copy holds only in-frame clones and misses some; the assay was immunoSEQ multiplex PCR. This table holds 150,000 to 200,000 clones, about 93% found once. The sample consisted of naive CD4+ T cells sorted from blood. The subset is: CD45RA+ positively selected. These receptors all come from a woman in her 30s in good health.

This sequence joins TRBV15 and TRBJ1-1; D gene unclear. Germline V gene data show CDR1 as LNHNV and CDR2 as YYDKDF (reference sequence). V lost 4 bases and J lost 4, with 10 bases in between. There are 13 residues in the CDR3. CDR3 protein: CATSKADFTEAFF. In nucleotides, the CDR3 is TGTGCCACCAGCAAAGCCGACTTCACTGAAGCTTTCTTT.

This sequence joins TRBV6-4 and TRBJ1-1; no reliable D call. Germline loops: CDR1 MRHNA, CDR2 SNTAGT. V gave up 4 bases and J gave up 5 bases, with 11 bases separating them. CDR3 size: 13 residues. Here the CDR3 DNA reads TGTGCCAGCAGTGCCCTAGATGGGACTGAAGCTTTCTTT. This codes for CASSALDGTEAFF.

This clone has a single count. V and J are TRBV7-3 and TRBJ2-2; maybe TRBD1 (6 bases). V lost 5 bases and J lost 4, with 8 bases in between. The length of the CDR3 is 13 residues. CDR1 is SGHTA, CDR2 FQGTGA, per germline. The CDR3 loop reads CASSQDSTGELFF. The CDR3 bases are TGTGCCAGCAGCCAGGACAGCACCGGGGAGCTGTTTTTT.

The rearrangement joins TRBV28 to TRBJ2-5; 14 bases are shared with TRBD2. The last part of the DNA fits TRBJ2-7 better; the J call may be wrong. There are 17 residues in the CDR3. The germline CDR1 and CDR2 sequences are MDHEN and SYDVKM. The DNA of the CDR3 is TGTGCCAGCAGTTTGCGGCTGACTAGCGGGAGGGCCTACGAGCAGTACTTC. Protein product: CASSLRLTSGRAYEQYF.

This sequence joins TRBV7-9 and TRBJ2-7, with TRBD2 matching 15 bases. In germline, CDR1 is SEHNR, CDR2 FQNEAQ (reference sequence). Germline trimming cut 1 base from V and 0 bases from J; bases unmatched to any gene: 7. CDR3 length equals 19 residues. The CDR3 sequence is CASSLGRTSGRGSSYEQYF. CDR3 sequence (DNA): TGTGCCAGCAGCTTAGGGAGGACTAGCGGGAGGGGGTCCTCCTACGAGCAGTACTTC.

This chain uses TRBV4-1 with TRBJ2-1; D possibly uses TRBD1 or TRBD2 (5 bases each). This CDR3 has 16 residues. Germline assignment: CDR1 MGHRA and CDR2 YSYEKL. Trimming took 4 bases from V and 9 from J, leaving 22 bases between them. For the CDR3, the DNA is TGCGCCAGCAGCCGCAACACGAAGGGACGGCCGCTTGAGCAGTTCTTC. The encoded protein is CASSRNTKGRPLEQFF.

The chain employs TRBV5-4 and TRBJ2-7, with TRBD1 identical over 7 bases. The germline gives CDR1 SGHNT, CDR2 YYREEE (reference sequence). CDR3 size: 16 residues. The V segment lost 0 bases and the J segment 3 bases; nucleotides outside the gene matches: 9. Written as DNA, the CDR3 is TGTGCCAGCAGCTTGGATCAGGGGGTTCCCCTCTACGAGCAGTACTTC. Translation gives CASSLDQGVPLYEQYF.

This sequence joins TRBV5-1 and TRBJ2-5; D may correspond to TRBD1 or TRBD2 (5 bases each). Germline V gene sequence: CDR1 SGHRS, CDR2 YFSETQ. Trimming took off 2 bases at V and 2 bases at J, with 16 bases between the two ends. This CDR3 comprises 16 residues. CDR3: CASSFGPGSRQETQYF. DNA of the CDR3: TGCGCCAGCAGCTTTGGACCAGGGAGTAGGCAAGAGACCCAGTACTTC. The entire variable domain, with the rest obtained from reference TRBV5-1 and TRBJ2-5, is as follows: KAGVTQTPRYLIKTRGQQVTLSCSPISGHRSVSWYQQTPGQGLQFLFEYFSETQRNKGNFPGRFSGRQFSNSRSEMNVSTLELGDSALYLCASSFGPGSRQETQYFGPGTRLLVL.

The rearrangement uses TRBV7-3 and TRBJ1-1; D ambiguous. V was trimmed by 0 bases and J by 4 bases, leaving 9 bases between them. This CDR3 comprises 14 residues. Germline lookup yields CDR1 SGHTA and CDR2 FQGTGA. The CDR3 reads CASSLTRDGTEAFF. CDR3 sequence (DNA): TGTGCCAGCAGCTTAACCCGGGATGGCACTGAAGCTTTCTTT.

The chain couples TRBV19 to TRBJ2-5; 10 bases match TRBD2. The assigned J gene may be wrong: the sequence end matches TRBJ2-7 better. Germline V gene lookup returns CDR1 LNHDA and CDR2 SQIVND (reference sequence). The CDR3 consists of 17 residues. The CDR3 loop is CASSSPPSGSNSYEQYF. CDR3 DNA: TGTGCCAGTAGCTCCCCTCCTAGCGGGAGCAACTCCTACGAGCAGTACTTC.

On this clone itself: This sample also contains other DNA sequences that code for the same CDR3. The CDR3 sequence: CASSVVGSGANVLTF. The CDR3 coding sequence is TGTGCCAGCAGCGTAGTAGGGTCTGGGGCCAACGTCCTGACTTTC. The chain links TRBV9 to TRBJ2-6; D gene uncertain. This CDR3 is 15 amino acids long. Germline loops: CDR1 SGDLS, CDR2 YYNGEE. V was pared by 0 bases and J by 1 base, with 5 bases between. The full variable domain, rest sourced from reference TRBV9 and TRBJ2-6, is DSGVTQTPKHLITATGQRVTLRCSPRSGDLSVYWYQQSLDQGLQFLIQYYNGEERAKGNILERFSAQQFPDLHSELNLSSLELGDSALYFCASSVVGSGANVLTFGAGSRLTVL.

This rearrangement joins TRBV7-8 to TRBJ2-1; 11 bases are a match to TRBD2. The CDR3 has 15 amino acids. Looked up from germline, CDR1 is SGHVS and CDR2 is FQNEAQ. Losses at the gene ends were 4 bases for V and 4 bases for J; bases not matched to a gene: 3. This CDR3 is CASSWRTSGYNEQFF. In DNA form, the CDR3 reads TGTGCCAGCAGCTGGAGGACTAGCGGGTACAATGAGCAGTTCTTC. The whole variable domain, filled in from reference TRBV7-8 and TRBJ2-1, reads GAGVSQSPRYKVAKRGQDVALRCDPISGHVSLFWYQQALGQGPEFLTYFQNEAQLDKSGLPSDRFFAERPEGSVSTLKIQRTQQEDSAVYLCASSWRTSGYNEQFFGPGTRLTVL.

This sequence joins TRBV19 and TRBJ1-1; D uncertain. CDR3 length: 15 residues. V was shortened by 9 bases and J by 2 bases, with 19 bases between the two germline ends. Looked up from germline, CDR1 is LNHDA and CDR2 is SQIVND (reference sequence). For the CDR3, the DNA is TGTGCCAGCCCTAAATCCGGCAGACTTAACACTGAAGCTTTCTTT. Translation gives CASPKSGRLNTEAFF. The full variable domain, its missing parts supplied by reference TRBV19 and TRBJ1-1, is DGGITQSPKYLFRKEGQNVTLSCEQNLNHDAMYWYRQDPGQGLRLIYYSQIVNDFQKGDIAEGYSVSREKKESFPLTVTSAQKNPTAFYLCASPKSGRLNTEAFFGQGTRLTVV.

V usage is TRBV19 and J usage is TRBJ1-2; 10 bases agree with TRBD1. CDR3 size: 16 residues. J lost 1 base, V lost 8 bases, and 10 bases had no gene match. Germline CDR1 reads LNHDA; CDR2 reads SQIVND (reference sequence). CDR3 sequence (DNA): TGTGCCAGTTCCTCCGGGACAGGGGTAAATAACTATGGCTACACCTTC. Its protein product is CASSSGTGVNNYGYTF.

J is TRBJ2-2 and V is TRBV19; D is possibly TRBD2 (5 bases). The CDR3 totals 14 residues. Germline V gene data show CDR1 as LNHDA and CDR2 as SQIVND (reference sequence). V lost 7 bases and J 0 bases, leaving 9 bases between the germline ends. The CDR3 bases are TGTGCCAGTAACAGCGGATCGAACACCGGGGAGCTGTTTTTT. Translation: CASNSGSNTGELFF. Full variable domain (missing parts from reference TRBV19 and TRBJ2-2): DGGITQSPKYLFRKEGQNVTLSCEQNLNHDAMYWYRQDPGQGLRLIYYSQIVNDFQKGDIAEGYSVSREKKESFPLTVTSAQKNPTAFYLCASNSGSNTGELFFGEGSRLTVL.

This chain joins TRBV30 and TRBJ2-7; 11 bases fit TRBD2. The germline CDR1 and CDR2 sequences are GTSNPN and SVGIG (reference sequence). With V trimmed by 4 bases and J by 0 bases, 8 bases remained unmatched. This CDR3 comprises 16 residues. CDR3: CAWTPPGTSGSYEQYF. The CDR3 DNA sequence: TGTGCCTGGACCCCCCCGGGGACTAGCGGCTCCTACGAGCAGTACTTC.

V usage is TRBV7-7 and J usage is TRBJ2-7; D is undetermined. The CDR3 loop spans 14 amino acids. Trimming stripped 5 bases from V and 1 base from J, with 12 bases between. From germline, CDR1 is SSHAT and CDR2 FNYEAQ (reference sequence). The CDR3 coding sequence is TGTGCCAGCAGCCCCACCGGGTTTTCCTACGAGCAGTACTTC. As protein: CASSPTGFSYEQYF.

The V and J genes are TRBV18 and TRBJ2-7; D might be TRBD1 (5 bases). The germline V gene encodes CDR1 KGHSH and CDR2 LQKENI. The V end lost 1 base, the J end lost 3 bases, and 7 bases lay between the germline ends. The CDR3 contains 13 residues. CDR3 bases: TGTGCCAGCTCACCACAAGACAGCTACGAGCAGTACTTC. This codes for CASSPQDSYEQYF.

The rearrangement joins TRBV10-2 to TRBJ2-1; the D gene could be TRBD1 or TRBD2 (6 bases each). V was shortened by 4 bases and J by 7 bases, with 14 bases between the two germline ends. The CDR3 contains 14 residues. Germline loops: CDR1 WSHSY, CDR2 SAAADI. CDR3 sequence: CASSGKTGRNEQFF. The CDR3 nucleotides are TGCGCCAGCAGTGGGAAAACAGGGAGGAATGAGCAGTTCTTC.

The chain recombines TRBV19 with TRBJ2-7, with TRBD1 matching over 8 bases. Germline V gene sequence: CDR1 LNHDA, CDR2 SQIVND (reference sequence). The junction had 7 bases not matched to a gene; V was cut back by 4 bases and J by 5 bases. The CDR3 consists of 14 residues. CDR3 sequence (DNA): TGTGCCAGTAGTACCGGACAGGGTCCCCACGAGCAGTACTTC. The encoded protein is CASSTGQGPHEQYF.

The chain employs TRBV9 and TRBJ2-3; a possible D gene is TRBD1 (6 bases). Trimming took 4 bases from V and 1 from J, leaving 10 bases between them. The V gene's germline CDR1 is SGDLS and CDR2 YYNGEE. The CDR3 runs to 14 residues. The chain's CDR3 is CASSRRQGTDTQYF. DNA for the CDR3: TGTGCCAGCAGCAGGCGACAGGGCACAGATACGCAGTATTTT.

The V gene is TRBV6-6, the J gene TRBJ1-2, with 9 bases aligning to TRBD1. Germline V gene sequence: CDR1 MNHNY, CDR2 SVGAGI (reference sequence). V shed 7 bases and J 4 bases; nucleotides not matched to a gene: 7. CDR3 size: 14 residues. The CDR3 sequence: CASKPDRGAYGYTF. The CDR3, as DNA: TGTGCCAGCAAGCCGGACAGGGGCGCCTATGGCTACACCTTC.

The genes are TRBV18 and TRBJ2-5, with 11 positions matching TRBD2. The last part of the DNA fits TRBJ2-7 better; the J call may be wrong. Germline assignment: CDR1 KGHSH and CDR2 LQKENI. The length of the CDR3 is 15 residues. CDR3 nucleotide sequence: TGTGCCAGCTCACCAACTAGCGGGAGTTCCTACGAGCAGTACTTC. Encoded protein: CASSPTSGSSYEQYF.

With respect to this clone: The sample has other DNA sequences that encode this CDR3 too. V usage is TRBV11-2 and J usage is TRBJ2-5; D gene ambiguous. Trimming took 4 bases from V and 2 from J, leaving 2 bases between them. The CDR3 spans 11 residues. The germline V gene encodes CDR1 SGHAT and CDR2 FQNNGV. The DNA of the CDR3 is TGTGCCAGCAGCTCTCAAGAGACCCAGTACTTC. Translation gives CASSSQETQYF.

The chain employs TRBV5-1 and TRBJ1-4, with D unclear. Trimming left V 2 bases short and J 0 bases short, with 5 bases between. From germline, CDR1 is SGHRS and CDR2 YFSETQ. The CDR3 runs to 14 residues. This chain's CDR3 is CASSLQSTNEKLFF. The CDR3 DNA reads TGCGCCAGCAGCTTACAGTCAACTAATGAAAAACTGTTTTTT.

The chain is built from TRBV28 and TRBJ1-1; D gene unclear. The V end lost 8 bases, the J end lost 3 bases, and 7 bases lay between the germline ends. Germline V gene sequence: CDR1 MDHEN, CDR2 SYDVKM. This CDR3 contains 11 residues. The CDR3 DNA sequence: TGTGCCAGCCTCGGCGACACTGAAGCTTTCTTT. Translation: CASLGDTEAFF.

The CDR3 reads CASSLAAGRSYEQYF. DNA of the CDR3: TGCGCCAGCAGCTTGGCAGCCGGGCGGTCCTACGAGCAGTACTTC. This chain uses TRBV5-1 with TRBJ2-7; D is undetermined. The CDR3 extends over 15 amino acids. Germline assignment: CDR1 SGHRS and CDR2 YFSETQ. Trimming took off 0 bases at V and 1 base at J, with 11 bases between the two ends.

This clone came up a few times. CDR3 protein: CASRRQAYGYTF. DNA for the CDR3: TGTGCCAGTCGGCGACAGGCGTATGGCTACACCTTC. V and J are TRBV19 and TRBJ1-2; tentatively, D is TRBD1 (6 bases). V was shortened by 8 bases and J by 5 bases, with 12 bases between the two germline ends. The CDR3 is 12 amino acids. Germline-derived CDR1 and CDR2 are LNHDA and SQIVND (reference sequence). Looking up the rest from reference TRBV19 and TRBJ1-2 gives the full variable domain: DGGITQSPKYLFRKEGQNVTLSCEQNLNHDAMYWYRQDPGQGLRLIYYSQIVNDFQKGDIAEGYSVSREKKESFPLTVTSAQKNPTAFYLCASRRQAYGYTFGSGTRLTVV.